This T cell receptor beta chain originates from a study of OX40 agonist ivuxolimab in advanced cancers. Study overall: Age averaged around 54 years (range roughly 23 to 79), and more than 80% were male. Study-wide findings and caveats: Some patients who did not respond also had low normalized T-cell clonal expansion.

Patients were ruled out by autoimmune disease history or systemic immunosuppression. Points on this clone: Its antigen remains unknown.

Libraries were prepared by immunoSEQ multiplex PCR; TCRdb keeps only in-frame clonotypes and omits some of them. The sample yields about 27,000 clones, 65% to 90% seen once. The sequenced sample was CD4+ or CD8+ T cells sorted from blood, obtained in a trial of the OX40 agonist ivuxolimab. This TCR derives from an adult with an advanced solid tumor such as melanoma, head and neck, liver or kidney cancer.

CDR3 nucleotide sequence: TGTGCCAGCAGCGTGCATGCTACAGGGGATAGCAATCAGCCCCAGCATTTT. Its protein is CASSVHATGDSNQPQHF. The rearrangement links TRBV9 to TRBJ1-5, with 7 bases that match TRBD1. The V and J ends lost 2 bases and 0 bases, in that order; junction bases with no gene match: 8. From germline, CDR1 is SGDLS and CDR2 YYNGEE. The CDR3 has 17 amino acids.